The 10 T cell receptor beta chains below were found in one sample sequenced in a study of cytomegalovirus exposure and HLA in healthy donors. Primers for the PCR totalled 60 Vbeta and 13 Jbeta. Some clones are missing from TCRdb's copy, which holds only in-frame ones; the method was immunoSEQ multiplex PCR. The sample has approximately 130,000 clones; around four fifths are singletons. Sequencing used PBMCs. Receptor source: a woman between 40 and 50 years old in good health and CMV-seropositive.

V usage is TRBV7-2 and J usage is TRBJ1-1; 8 bases align to TRBD1. This CDR3 contains 14 residues. Germline CDR1 SGHTA, CDR2 FQGNSA. Unmatched junction bases numbered 3, after V lost 3 bases and J lost 3 bases. CDR3 coding DNA: TGTGCCAGCAGCTTCGACAGGGGTGACACTGAAGCTTTCTTT. It yields the protein CASSFDRGDTEAFF.

This clone occurred a few times. This chain uses TRBV10-3 with TRBJ1-2, with TRBD1 matching 7 bases. The germline V gene has CDR1 ENHRY and CDR2 SYGVKD. V gave up 4 bases and J gave up 4 bases; unmatched junction bases: 6. The CDR3 length is 14 residues. CDR3 DNA: TGTGCCATCAGTGGCGTGGACAGGTTCTATGGCTACACCTTC. The encoded protein is CAISGVDRFYGYTF.

This chain links TRBV27 with TRBJ2-3, with 7 bases lining up with TRBD2. The germline gives CDR1 MNHEY, CDR2 SMNVEV (reference sequence). J was trimmed by 1 base and V by 10 bases; bases with no gene match: 11. This CDR3 contains 15 residues. For the CDR3, the DNA is TGTGCCATCGCCGAAGCGGGATACGGCACAGATACGCAGTATTTT. It codes for CAIAEAGYGTDTQYF.

The V call is TRBV19, the J call TRBJ1-1; 7 nucleotides match TRBD1. Trimming cost V 3 bases and J 10 bases; bases outside gene matches: 20. Germline V CDR1 and CDR2: LNHDA, SQIVND (reference sequence). The CDR3 sequence is 17 residues long. The DNA of the CDR3 is TGTGCCAGTAGTATGGAATTTGGGACAGCCCCCGGGAGGGGAGCTTTCTTT. Its translation: CASSMEFGTAPGRGAFF.

V is TRBV28 and J is TRBJ2-5; no clear D gene. Germline-derived CDR1 and CDR2 are MDHEN and SYDVKM. V was shortened by 8 bases and J by 2 bases, with 24 bases between the two germline ends. The CDR3 extends over 17 amino acids. CDR3 DNA sequence: TGTGCCAGCCTCCCCTACCCCAACTCAGCGCAACAAGAGACCCAGTACTTC. This gives the protein CASLPYPNSAQQETQYF.

The V call is TRBV28, the J call TRBJ2-7; perhaps TRBD1 as D (6 bases). CDR1 and CDR2 from the germline V gene are MDHEN and SYDVKM. This CDR3 has 15 residues. V was clipped by 5 bases and J by 4 bases, with 18 bases between them. Here the CDR3 DNA reads TGTGCCAGCAGTCCAGGGGATACCCGAGTATACGAGCAGTACTTC. It specifies CASSPGDTRVYEQYF.

This chain links TRBV6-6 with TRBJ1-2, with D possibly being TRBD1 (5 bases). Germline CDR1 and CDR2: MNHNY and SVGAGI (reference sequence). V lost 2 bases, J lost 0 bases, and 10 bases lay in between. This CDR3 is 15 amino acids long. DNA for the CDR3: TGTGCCAGCAGTTACCTTGGGGGGTCTAACTATGGCTACACCTTC. Translated, it gives CASSYLGGSNYGYTF.

J is TRBJ1-5 and V is TRBV28; D is possibly TRBD1 (6 bases). This CDR3 spans 19 amino acids. The germline gives CDR1 MDHEN, CDR2 SYDVKM. Trimming removed 8 bases from V and 4 bases from J, with 30 bases in between. The CDR3 spells CASGDRITGNSDLNQPQHF. CDR3 nucleotide sequence: TGTGCCAGCGGAGACCGAATAACAGGGAACTCCGACTTAAATCAGCCCCAGCATTTT. The full variable domain, its missing parts supplied by reference TRBV28 and TRBJ1-5, is DVKVTQSSRYLVKRTGEKVFLECVQDMDHENMFWYRQDPGLGLRLIYFSYDVKMKEKGDIPEGYSVSREKKERFSLILESASTNQTSMYLCASGDRITGNSDLNQPQHFGDGTRLSIL.

V is TRBV27 and J is TRBJ2-1, with 8 positions matching TRBD1. V was pared by 4 bases and J by 9 bases, with 8 bases of the junction left unmatched. The CDR3 runs 14 residues. Germline CDR1 is MNHEY and CDR2 is SMNVEV (reference sequence). The CDR3 DNA follows: TGTGCCAGCAGTTGGGACAGGTCCCAAAGTGAGCAGTTCTTC. This encodes CASSWDRSQSEQFF.

This sequence joins TRBV9 and TRBJ2-3, with 11 positions matching TRBD2. The CDR3 length is 17 residues. The germline V gene has CDR1 SGDLS and CDR2 YYNGEE. V gave up 4 bases and J gave up 6 bases; unmatched junction bases: 13. This chain's CDR3 is CASSSRHSGRAGDTQYF. The CDR3 region has the DNA TGTGCCAGCAGCTCCAGACATAGCGGGAGGGCCGGTGATACGCAGTATTTT.